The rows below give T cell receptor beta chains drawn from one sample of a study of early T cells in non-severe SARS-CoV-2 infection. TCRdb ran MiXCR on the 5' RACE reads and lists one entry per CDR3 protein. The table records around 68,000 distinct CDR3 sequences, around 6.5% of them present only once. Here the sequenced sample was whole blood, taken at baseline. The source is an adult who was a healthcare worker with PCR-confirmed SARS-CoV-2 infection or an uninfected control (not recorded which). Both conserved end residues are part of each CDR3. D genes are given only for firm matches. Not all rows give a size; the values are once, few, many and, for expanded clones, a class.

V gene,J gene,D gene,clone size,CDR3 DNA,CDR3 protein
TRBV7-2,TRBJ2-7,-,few,TGTGCCAGCAGCCCCCGTAACCCGGGGAGCTACGAGCAGTACTTC,CASSPRNPGSYEQYF
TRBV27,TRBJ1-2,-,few,TGTGCCAGCAGTTTAGGGGGGACCTACTATGGCTACACCTTC,CASSLGGTYYGYTF
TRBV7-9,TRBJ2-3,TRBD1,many,TGTGCCAGCAGCTTAGTTGCGGGACAGGGTCATCATACGCAGTATTTT,CASSLVAGQGHHTQYF
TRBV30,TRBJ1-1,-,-,TGTGCCTGGAGTGTGGCCCGGAACACTGAAGCTTTCTTT,CAWSVARNTEAFF
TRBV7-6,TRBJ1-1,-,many,TGTGCCAGCAGCAGAAGACGAGGGGGAAGGGGTACTGAAGCTTTCTTT,CASSRRRGGRGTEAFF
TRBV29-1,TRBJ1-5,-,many,TGCAGCGTTGGGGGGAGCAATCAGCCCCAGCATTTT,CSVGGSNQPQHF
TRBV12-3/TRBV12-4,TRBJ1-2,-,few,TGTGCCAGCAGGGGGGCAAACTATGGCTACACCTTC,CASRGANYGYTF
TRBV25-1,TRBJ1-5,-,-,TGTGCCAGCAGTGCAACAGGGATCAATCAGCCCCAGCATTTT,CASSATGINQPQHF
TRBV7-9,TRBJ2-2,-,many,TGTGCCAGCAGCTTAGGGGACATAAACACCGGGGAGCTGTTTTTT,CASSLGDINTGELFF
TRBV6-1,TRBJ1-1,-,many,TGTGCCAGCATGTTACAGGAGAACACTGAAGCTTTCTTT,CASMLQENTEAFF
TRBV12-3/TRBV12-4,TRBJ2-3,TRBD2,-,TGTGCCAGCAGACATACTAGCGGGAGGTTCACAGATACGCAGTATTTT,CASRHTSGRFTDTQYF
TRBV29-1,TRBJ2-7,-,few,TGCAGCGTTGAAGTCAGCGTTGGGAGCCTTTCTTCCTACGAGCAGTACTTC,CSVEVSVGSLSSYEQYF
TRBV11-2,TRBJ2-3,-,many,TGTGCCAGCAGCTCTAGCGACGATACGCAGTATTTT,CASSSSDDTQYF
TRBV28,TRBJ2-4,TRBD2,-,TGTGCCAGCAGTCCAGGGACTAGCGGGGTGAGGGCCAAAAACATTCAGTACTTC,CASSPGTSGVRAKNIQYF
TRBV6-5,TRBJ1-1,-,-,TGTGCCAGCAGTTACAACGGGGGCGCCAGGACTGAAGCTTTCTTT,CASSYNGGARTEAFF
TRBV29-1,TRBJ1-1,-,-,TGCAGCGTTGCCAGCTTAATTGAAGCTTTCTTT,CSVASLIEAFF
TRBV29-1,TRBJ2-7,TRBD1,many,TGCAGCGTTGAAGGGACAGGGGAAACCTACGAGCAGTACTTC,CSVEGTGETYEQYF
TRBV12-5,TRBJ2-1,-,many,TGTGCTAGTGGTTTGACCACAGGCCCCCGGGAGTCATACAATGAGCAGTTCTTC,CASGLTTGPRESYNEQFF
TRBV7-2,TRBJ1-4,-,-,TGTGCCAGCAGCTCCTACAGAGAGAAGAATGAAAAACTGTTTTTT,CASSSYREKNEKLFF
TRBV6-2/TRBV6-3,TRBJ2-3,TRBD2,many,TGTGCCAGCAGTAGCGGGGGAGGAACAGATACGCAGTATTTT,CASSSGGGTDTQYF
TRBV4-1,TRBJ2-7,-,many,TGCGCCAGCAGCCAAGTCGCGCGGAGCACCTACGAGCAGTACTTC,CASSQVARSTYEQYF
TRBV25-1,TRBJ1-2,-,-,TGTGCCAGCAGTGATCTGAAAGGCTACACCTTC,CASSDLKGYTF
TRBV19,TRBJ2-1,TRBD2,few,TGTGCCAGTAGTAAGCTAGCGGGAGAATTTGGCAATGAGCAGTTCTTC,CASSKLAGEFGNEQFF
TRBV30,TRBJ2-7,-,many,TGTGCCTGGAGTGGACTTGGCGGGGCAGTGGACGAGCAGTACTTC,CAWSGLGGAVDEQYF
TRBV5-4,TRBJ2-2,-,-,TGTGCCAGTCAGGGAACCGGGGAGCTGTTTTTT,CASQGTGELFF